The 26 T cell receptor beta chains given below trace back to one sample, sequenced in a study of T cells in Graves' hyperthyroidism and ophthalmopathy. There were TCR beta CDR3 regions amplified from RNA transcripts. First-round RT-PCR with HTBI primers amplified the TCR CDR3 region. TCRdb passed the multiplex PCR reads through MiXCR, listing each CDR3 protein once. The sample carries about 380,000 distinct CDR3 sequences, 11% to 15% recorded once. Sequencing was performed on blood. The receptors were gathered from a woman in her sixties with Graves' hyperthyroidism.

The chain is built from TRBV6-1 and TRBJ2-7; the match to TRBD2 covers 15 bases. The CDR3 loop spans 15 amino acids. Germline V gives CDR1 MNHNS, CDR2 SASEGT. Germline trimming cut 6 bases from V and 9 bases from J; bases unmatched to any gene: 9. The CDR3, as DNA: TGTGCCAGCAGCCGGACTAGCGGGAGGGCCTTTGGGCAGTACTTC. Encoded protein: CASSRTSGRAFGQYF.

This clonotype was seen many times. The chain joins TRBV12-3 or TRBV12-4 to TRBJ2-7, with a weak D call TRBD1 (7 bases). The CDR3 runs 12 residues. With 6 bases removed from V and 8 bases from J, the gap between germline ends came to 14 bases. The CDR3 protein is CASSSGGRKQYF. CDR3 DNA sequence: TGTGCCAGCAGCTCAGGGGGGAGGAAGCAGTACTTC.

The chain joins TRBV18 to TRBJ1-1, with TRBD1 identical over 7 bases. The J segment lost 5 bases and the V segment lost 1 base, leaving 7 bases of the junction unmatched. CDR3 size: 15 residues. Germline V CDR1 and CDR2: KGHSH, LQKENI. In DNA, the CDR3 is TGTGCCAGCTCACCACTTCCAGGGGGGGAAACTGAAGCTTTCTTT. This sequence encodes CASSPLPGGETEAFF.

This chain links TRBV5-4 with TRBJ2-7; TRBD2 agrees at 9 bases. The germline gives CDR1 SGHNT, CDR2 YYREEE (reference sequence). CDR3 length equals 15 residues. Trimming removed 0 bases from V and 5 bases from J; junction bases left unmatched: 6. DNA for the CDR3: TGTGCCAGCAGCTTGGTGGTTAGCGGGAGTGACGAGCAGTACTTC. Translation gives CASSLVVSGSDEQYF.

About this clonotype itself: This may arise from a read error, as a much more abundant clone is one base away. The V gene is TRBV3-1, the J gene TRBJ1-1; tentatively, D is TRBD1 (6 bases). There are 14 residues in the CDR3. Germline CDR1 reads LGHDT; CDR2 reads YNNKEL (reference sequence). The ends were cut back, 3 bases at V and 2 bases at J, with 10 bases in the middle. CDR3 loop: CASSQLDRNTEAFF. CDR3 nucleotides: TGTGCCAGCAGCCAGTTGGACAGAAACACTGAAGCTTTCTTT.

This clonotype has just one count. V is TRBV29-1 and J is TRBJ2-7, with D possibly matching TRBD2 (5 bases). Per the germline V gene, CDR1 is SQVTM and CDR2 is ANQGSEA. This CDR3 has 13 residues. The V gene lost 7 bases and the J gene lost 2 bases, with 15 bases spanning the gap. CDR3 nucleotides: TGCAGCGCGGGCGGGTCTAGCACCTACGAGCAGTACTTC. Protein: CSAGGSSTYEQYF.

This clonotype was detected many times. This chain connects TRBV2 to TRBJ2-2; 10 positions match TRBD1. The V gene end was trimmed by 5 bases and the J gene end by 3 bases; junction bases not matched to a gene: 12. CDR1 and CDR2 (germline): SNHLY, FYNNEI. The CDR3 contains 18 residues. CDR3: CASSRPGTGDRDTGELFF. The CDR3, as DNA: TGTGCCAGCAGTCGTCCCGGGACAGGGGACCGGGACACCGGGGAGCTGTTTTTT.

V and J are TRBV5-4 and TRBJ2-7; D is perhaps TRBD1 (6 bases). V was trimmed by 4 bases and J by 0 bases, leaving 11 bases between them. The CDR3 length is 14 residues. Looked up from germline, CDR1 is SGHNT and CDR2 is YYREEE (reference sequence). In DNA, the CDR3 is TGTGCCAGCAGCCATGGGGACACCTCCTACGAGCAGTACTTC. This codes for CASSHGDTSYEQYF.

This clonotype was recorded many times. The chain recombines TRBV27 with TRBJ2-7; TRBD1 aligns across 11 bases. The CDR3 totals 16 residues. Germline CDR1 is MNHEY and CDR2 is SMNVEV (reference sequence). The V gene end was trimmed by 3 bases and the J gene end by 3 bases; junction bases not matched to a gene: 7. CDR3 region: CASSFRPGQGDYEQYF. CDR3 sequence (DNA): TGTGCCAGCAGTTTTAGGCCGGGACAGGGGGACTACGAGCAGTACTTC.

This clonotype has at least ten counts. This chain links TRBV6-1 with TRBJ2-1, with 9 bases aligning to TRBD2. The CDR3 is made up of 18 amino acids. V was pared by 5 bases and J by 4 bases, with 15 bases of the junction left unmatched. CDR1 is MNHNS, CDR2 SASEGT, per germline. In DNA, the CDR3 is TGTGCCAGCAGTCAACCTTACATAGCGGGAGAGAGGTACAATGAGCAGTTCTTC. This encodes CASSQPYIAGERYNEQFF.

This clonotype was seen only a few times. Mismatch with germline at one junction end may stem from a read error. This sequence joins TRBV4-1 and TRBJ2-1; 7 positions agree with TRBD2. Germline assignment: CDR1 MGHRA and CDR2 YSYEKL. This CDR3 is built from 14 residues. The CDR3 sequence is CASSQALTSRERFF. The CDR3 bases are TGTGCCAGCAGCCAGGCCCTGACTAGCAGGGAGCGGTTCTTC.

The chain has TRBV12-3 or TRBV12-4 and TRBJ2-1; D unresolved. V gave up 5 bases and J gave up 0 bases, with 11 bases separating them. The CDR3 consists of 15 residues. CDR3 DNA sequence: TGTGCCAGCAGTCTAGACACGAGCTCCTACAATGAGCAGTTCTTC. This translates into CASSLDTSSYNEQFF.

About this clonotype: A read error may be the cause here, since a much bigger clone is one base away. The gene calls are TRBV6-2 or TRBV6-3 and TRBJ2-1, with 8 positions matching TRBD2. CDR3 size: 15 residues. Germline V gene sequence: CDR1 MNHEY, CDR2 SVGEGT. V shed 5 bases and J 6 bases; nucleotides not matched to a gene: 9. CDR3 sequence: CASSPGGAPSNEQFF. The CDR3 DNA follows: TGTGCCAGCAGTCCCGGGGGGGCCCCTTCCAATGAGCAGTTCTTC.

This clonotype was recorded at least ten times. The chain links TRBV9 to TRBJ2-1, with unresolved D. CDR3 size: 16 residues. CDR1 and CDR2 (germline): SGDLS, YYNGEE. V gave up 3 bases and J gave up 0 bases, with 13 bases separating them. DNA of the CDR3: TGTGCCAGCAGCGCCCGGACGGTGAGCTCCTACAATGAGCAGTTCTTC. It specifies CASSARTVSSYNEQFF. Full variable domain (missing parts from reference TRBV9 and TRBJ2-1): DSGVTQTPKHLITATGQRVTLRCSPRSGDLSVYWYQQSLDQGLQFLIQYYNGEERAKGNILERFSAQQFPDLHSELNLSSLELGDSALYFCASSARTVSSYNEQFFGPGTRLTVL.

The chain employs TRBV19 and TRBJ1-5, with a weak D call TRBD1 (5 bases). Deletions cut 3 bases from V and 4 bases from J, with 16 bases between. The CDR3 totals 16 residues. Germline assignment: CDR1 LNHDA and CDR2 SQIVND (reference sequence). CDR3 sequence (DNA): TGTGCCAGTAGTATTCGGGGGGGATGGGGTAATCAGCCCCAGCATTTT. Translation gives CASSIRGGWGNQPQHF.

This clonotype was picked up many times. The chain uses TRBV11-2 and TRBJ1-6; possible D gene TRBD1, 5 bases. CDR1 is SGHAT and CDR2 is FQNNGV in the germline V gene. The CDR3 runs to 15 residues. With 2 bases removed from V and 7 bases from J, the gap between germline ends came to 12 bases. The CDR3 DNA reads as TGTGCCAGCAGCTTACTCCGGGGGGTAAATTCACCCCTCCACTTT. This sequence encodes CASSLLRGVNSPLHF.

This clonotype has ten or more counts. The chain employs TRBV27 and TRBJ1-5; possibly TRBD1 for D (6 bases). V lost 2 bases and J lost 5, with 10 bases in between. The CDR3 has 14 amino acids. Looked up from germline, CDR1 is MNHEY and CDR2 is SMNVEV (reference sequence). This CDR3 reads CASSLGGRDQPQHF. The DNA for the CDR3 is TGTGCCAGCAGTTTAGGGGGCAGGGATCAGCCCCAGCATTTT.

In this sample, this clonotype turned up many times. The gene calls are TRBV28 and TRBJ2-1, with 9 bases aligning to TRBD1. The CDR3 is made up of 16 amino acids. Germline V gene lookup returns CDR1 MDHEN and CDR2 SYDVKM. V gave up 1 base and J gave up 4 bases; unmatched junction bases: 5. This CDR3 is CASSLSVGQGYNEQFF. CDR3 nucleotides: TGTGCCAGCAGTTTATCAGTTGGACAGGGGTACAATGAGCAGTTCTTC.

The sample holds a few counts of this clonotype. The J gene is TRBJ2-7, the V gene TRBV19, with a weak D call TRBD2 (6 bases). CDR3 length: 16 residues. Germline lookup yields CDR1 LNHDA and CDR2 SQIVND (reference sequence). Trimming left V 5 bases short and J 1 base short, with 18 bases between. Here the CDR3 DNA reads TGTGCCAGTAGTGGACCCCTGCGGGGTCGTTCCTACGAGCAGTACTTC. Its protein product is CASSGPLRGRSYEQYF.

The genes are TRBV12-5 and TRBJ2-1; D is uncertain. Trimming took off 1 base at V and 0 bases at J, with 10 bases between the two ends. Germline CDR1 and CDR2: LGHNT and FRNRAP. CDR3 length: 16 residues. CDR3 in DNA: TGTGCTAGTGGTTTGGGGACGTTAGCCTCCTACAATGAGCAGTTCTTC. Protein: CASGLGTLASYNEQFF.

In this sample, this clonotype turned up many times. The rearrangement links TRBV6-1 to TRBJ1-2, with D perhaps matching TRBD1 (5 bases). Germline CDR1 reads MNHNS; CDR2 reads SASEGT. There are 13 residues in the CDR3. V was trimmed by 10 bases and J by 8 bases, leaving 20 bases between them. Here the CDR3 reads CATLRPGIYGYTF. Written as DNA, the CDR3 is TGTGCCACCCTCCGACCAGGGATCTACGGCTACACCTTC.

This clonotype was observed at least ten times. The V and J genes are TRBV13 and TRBJ2-1; a weak D match, TRBD2 (5 bases). The CDR3 is made up of 16 amino acids. The germline V and J ends were trimmed by 1 base and 3 bases, with 13 bases remaining between them. The germline V gene has CDR1 PRHDT and CDR2 FYEKMQ (reference sequence). CDR3 sequence reads: CASSLAASGNYNEQFF. The CDR3 DNA reads TGTGCCAGCAGCTTAGCCGCCAGCGGAAACTACAATGAGCAGTTCTTC. Filled out from reference TRBV13 and TRBJ2-1, the complete variable domain reads AAGVIQSPRHLIKEKRETATLKCYPIPRHDTVYWYQQGPGQDPQFLISFYEKMQSDKGSIPDRFSAQQFSDYHSELNMSSLELGDSALYFCASSLAASGNYNEQFFGPGTRLTVL.

In its sample, this clonotype was seen many times. This chain joins TRBV27 and TRBJ1-4; 9 bases match TRBD1. The J segment lost 7 bases and the V segment lost 6 bases, leaving 6 bases of the junction unmatched. The V gene's germline CDR1 is MNHEY and CDR2 SMNVEV (reference sequence). The CDR3 spans 14 residues. The CDR3 is CASRPTGGREKLFF. The CDR3 DNA reads as TGTGCCAGCAGGCCGACAGGGGGGCGTGAAAAACTGTTTTTT.

This clonotype occurred many times. DNA of the CDR3: TGTGCCATCAGAGGACAGGGATTGCACACTGAAGCTTTCTTT. Protein sequence: CAIRGQGLHTEAFF. This chain connects TRBV10-3 to TRBJ1-1, with 8 bases that match TRBD1. Germline CDR1 reads ENHRY; CDR2 reads SYGVKD. V trimming: 6 bases; J trimming: 3 bases; junction bases outside the gene matches: 6. The CDR3 totals 14 residues.

The chain links TRBV27 to TRBJ2-2; tentative D call: TRBD1 (5 bases). V lost 3 bases, J lost 6 bases, and 11 bases lay in between. Germline V gene lookup returns CDR1 MNHEY and CDR2 SMNVEV (reference sequence). CDR3 length: 14 amino acids. The CDR3 nucleotides are TGTGCCAGCAGTTTGCAGGGTGGCTCCGGGGAGCTGTTTTTT. It translates to CASSLQGGSGELFF.

This clonotype was counted at least ten times. V gene TRBV12-3 or TRBV12-4 combines with J gene TRBJ2-7; D possibly corresponds to TRBD2 (5 bases). Trimming stripped 6 bases from V and 4 bases from J, with 16 bases between. CDR3 size: 14 residues. This CDR3 is CASSRNGIRYEQYF. As DNA, the CDR3 is TGTGCCAGCAGCCGAAACGGGATACGTTACGAGCAGTACTTC.